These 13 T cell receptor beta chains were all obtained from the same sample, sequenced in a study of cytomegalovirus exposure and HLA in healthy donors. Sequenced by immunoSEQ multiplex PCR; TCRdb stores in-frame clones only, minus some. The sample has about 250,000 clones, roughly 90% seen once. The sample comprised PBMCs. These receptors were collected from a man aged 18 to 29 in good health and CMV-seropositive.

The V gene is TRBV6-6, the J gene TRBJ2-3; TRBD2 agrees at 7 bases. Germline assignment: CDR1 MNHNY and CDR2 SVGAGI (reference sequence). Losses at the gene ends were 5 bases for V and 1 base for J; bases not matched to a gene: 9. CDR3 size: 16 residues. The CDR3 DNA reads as TGTGCCAGCAGTCGGCTCCCGAGCGGGGGCACAGATACGCAGTATTTT. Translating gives CASSRLPSGGTDTQYF.

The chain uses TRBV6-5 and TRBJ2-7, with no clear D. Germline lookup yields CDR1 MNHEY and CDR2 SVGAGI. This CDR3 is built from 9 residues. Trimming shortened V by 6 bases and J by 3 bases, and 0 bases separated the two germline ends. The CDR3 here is CASSYEQYF. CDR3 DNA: TGTGCCAGCAGCTACGAGCAGTACTTC.

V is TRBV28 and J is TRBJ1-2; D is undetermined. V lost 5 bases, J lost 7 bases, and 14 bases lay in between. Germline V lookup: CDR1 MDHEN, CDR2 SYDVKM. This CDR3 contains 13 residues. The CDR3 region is CASSAGWSGGYTF. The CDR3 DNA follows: TGTGCCAGCAGTGCCGGCTGGTCGGGTGGCTACACCTTC.

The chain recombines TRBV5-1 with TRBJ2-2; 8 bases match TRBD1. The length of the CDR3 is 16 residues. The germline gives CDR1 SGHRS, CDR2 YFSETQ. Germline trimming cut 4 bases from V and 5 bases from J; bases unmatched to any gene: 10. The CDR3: CASSEWTGSKTGELFF. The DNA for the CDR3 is TGCGCCAGCAGCGAATGGACAGGGAGTAAGACCGGGGAGCTGTTTTTT.

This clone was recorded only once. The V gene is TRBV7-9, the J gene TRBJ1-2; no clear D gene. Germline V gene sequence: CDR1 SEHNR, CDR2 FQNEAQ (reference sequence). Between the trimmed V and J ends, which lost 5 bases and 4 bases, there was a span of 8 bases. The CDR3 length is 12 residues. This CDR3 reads CASSTDVYGYTF. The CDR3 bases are TGTGCCAGCAGCACCGATGTCTATGGCTACACCTTC. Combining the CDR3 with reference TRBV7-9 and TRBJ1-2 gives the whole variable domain DTGVSQNPRHKITKRGQNVTFRCDPISEHNRLYWYRQTLGQGPEFLTYFQNEAQLEKSRLLSDRFSAERPKGSFSTLEIQRTEQGDSAMYLCASSTDVYGYTFGSGTRLTVV.

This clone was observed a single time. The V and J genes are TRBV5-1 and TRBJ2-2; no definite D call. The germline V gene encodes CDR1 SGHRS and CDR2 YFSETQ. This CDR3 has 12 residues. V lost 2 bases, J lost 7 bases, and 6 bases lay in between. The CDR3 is CASSLLNGELFF. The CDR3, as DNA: TGCGCCAGCAGCTTACTTAACGGGGAGCTGTTTTTT.

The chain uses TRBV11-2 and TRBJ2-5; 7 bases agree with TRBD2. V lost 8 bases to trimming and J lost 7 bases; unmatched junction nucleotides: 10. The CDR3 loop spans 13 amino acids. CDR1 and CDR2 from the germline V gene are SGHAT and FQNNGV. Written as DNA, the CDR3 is TGTGCCAGCCGGGCTAGCGGAGAGGTGACCCAGTACTTC. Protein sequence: CASRASGEVTQYF. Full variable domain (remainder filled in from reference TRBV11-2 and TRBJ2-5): EAGVAQSPRYKIIEKRQSVAFWCNPISGHATLYWYQQILGQGPKLLIQFQNNGVVDDSQLPKDRFSAERLKGVDSTLKIQPAKLEDSAVYLCASRASGEVTQYFGPGTRLLVL.

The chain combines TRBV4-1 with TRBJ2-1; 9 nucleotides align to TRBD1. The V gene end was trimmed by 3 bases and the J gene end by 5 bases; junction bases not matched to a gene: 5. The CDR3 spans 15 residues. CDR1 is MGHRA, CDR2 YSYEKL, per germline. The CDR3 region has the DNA TGCGCCAGCAGCCACGGGACAGGGAGCCACAATGAGCAGTTCTTC. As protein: CASSHGTGSHNEQFF.

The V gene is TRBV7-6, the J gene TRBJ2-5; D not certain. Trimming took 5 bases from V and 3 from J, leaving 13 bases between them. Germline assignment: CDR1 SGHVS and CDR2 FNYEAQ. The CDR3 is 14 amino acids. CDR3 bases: TGTGCCAGCAGCCAACTGGCAACAAAAGAGACCCAGTACTTC. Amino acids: CASSQLATKETQYF.

For the CDR3, the DNA is TGCAGCGTTGTTGGGGGACGGGTTGAAGCTTTCTTT. This codes for CSVVGGRVEAFF. This rearrangement joins TRBV29-1 to TRBJ1-1, with D perhaps matching TRBD1 (5 bases). Trimming took 4 bases from V and 7 from J, leaving 13 bases between them. Germline V CDR1 and CDR2: SQVTM, ANQGSEA. The CDR3 loop spans 12 amino acids.

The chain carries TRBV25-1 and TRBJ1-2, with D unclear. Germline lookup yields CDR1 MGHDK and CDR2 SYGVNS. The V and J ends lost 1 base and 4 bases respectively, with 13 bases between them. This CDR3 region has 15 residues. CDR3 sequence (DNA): TGTGCCAGCAGTGAATTGGTGCGGACTACCTATGGCTACACCTTC. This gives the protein CASSELVRTTYGYTF.

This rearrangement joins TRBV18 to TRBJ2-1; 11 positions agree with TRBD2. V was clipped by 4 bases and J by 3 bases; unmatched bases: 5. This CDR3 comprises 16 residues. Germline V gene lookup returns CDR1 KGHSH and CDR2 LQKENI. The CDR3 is CASSLSGTSGYNEQFF. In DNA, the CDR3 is TGTGCCAGCTCACTATCGGGGACTAGCGGCTACAATGAGCAGTTCTTC.

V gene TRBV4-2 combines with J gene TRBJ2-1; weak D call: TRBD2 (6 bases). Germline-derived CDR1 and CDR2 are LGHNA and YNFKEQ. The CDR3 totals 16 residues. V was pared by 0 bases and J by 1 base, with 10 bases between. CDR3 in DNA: TGTGCCAGCAGCCAAGATGTGGCGGGATCCTACAATGAGCAGTTCTTC. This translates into CASSQDVAGSYNEQFF.